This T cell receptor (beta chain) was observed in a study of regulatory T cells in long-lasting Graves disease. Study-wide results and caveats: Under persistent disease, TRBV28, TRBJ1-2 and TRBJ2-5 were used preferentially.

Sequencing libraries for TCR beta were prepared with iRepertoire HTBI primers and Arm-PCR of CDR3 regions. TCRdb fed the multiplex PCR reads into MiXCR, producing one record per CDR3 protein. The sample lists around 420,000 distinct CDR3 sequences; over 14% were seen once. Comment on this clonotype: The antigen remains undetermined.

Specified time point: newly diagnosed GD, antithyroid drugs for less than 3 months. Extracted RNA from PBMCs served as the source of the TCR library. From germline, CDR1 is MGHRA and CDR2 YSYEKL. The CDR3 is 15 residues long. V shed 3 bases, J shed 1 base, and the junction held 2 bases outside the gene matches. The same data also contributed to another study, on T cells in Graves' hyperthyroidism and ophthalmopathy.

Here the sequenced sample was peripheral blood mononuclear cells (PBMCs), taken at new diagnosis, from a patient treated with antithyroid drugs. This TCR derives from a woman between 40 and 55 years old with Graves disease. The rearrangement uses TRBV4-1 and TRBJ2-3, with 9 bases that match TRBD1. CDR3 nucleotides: TGCGCCAGCAGCCACAGGACAGGGGGCACAGATACGCAGTATTTT. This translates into CASSHRTGGTDTQYF.